These 15 T cell receptor beta chains share one sample of origin, sequenced in a study of tumor and adjacent non-tumor tissue in lung cancer (dated by TCRdb to 2016 to 2019). RNA was isolated from bulk unsorted tissue, and RNA quality was assessed with a NanoDrop ND-1000 and an Agilent 2100. The library was prepared using multiplex PCR. Sequencing instrument: Illumina HiSeq 2500. TCRbeta libraries were constructed through three rounds of nested PCR with primers (Table S4) according to protocols modified from ARM-PCR. TCRdb took the public reads, trimmed them with fastp at Q25, ran MiXCR for clone calling and kept in-frame beta chains. Records with the same CDR3 protein are collapsed into one entry carrying the most frequent genes and DNA. The sample contains roughly 76,000 distinct CDR3 sequences, approximately 71% of them found a single time. The biggest ten clones account for around 12% of the sample.

The specimen sequenced was lung tumor tissue. These receptors came from a woman aged 70-85 years with non-small cell lung cancer.

Regarding this clonotype: This CDR3 fails to terminate in the conserved phenylalanine or tryptophan, so it likely reflects a read error. As DNA, the CDR3 is TGTAGCGTGGGCCGGGGTGCGGATACGCAGTATCTT. Translation: CSVGRGADTQYL. The V and J genes are TRBV29-1 and TRBJ2-3; TRBD2 is a possible D gene (5 bases). There are 12 residues in the CDR3. Germline V lookup: CDR1 SQVTM, CDR2 ANQGSEA.

As concerns this clonotype: Germline and junction disagree at one end, which may indicate a read error. The V and J genes are TRBV4-1 and TRBJ1-1, with D maybe TRBD1 (6 bases). There are 15 residues in the CDR3. Per the germline V gene, CDR1 is MGHRA and CDR2 is YSYEKL. CDR3 sequence: CVSSHAQGRKTEAFF. The CDR3 bases are TGCGTCAGCAGCCATGCACAGGGACGGAAGACTGAAGCTTTCTTT.

Regarding this clonotype: Because the CDR3 is missing its conserved closing phenylalanine or tryptophan, this is likely a read error. The genes are TRBV28 and TRBJ1-1; TRBD1 is a possible D gene (5 bases). V was trimmed by 6 bases and J by 11 bases, leaving 22 bases between them. The CDR3 sequence is 14 residues long. Per the germline V gene, CDR1 is MDHEN and CDR2 is SYDVKM. The CDR3 coding sequence is TGTGCCAGCAGGGGGGACGGCGGGGGTCTGGGTGCTTTCCTT. It is translated as CASRGDGGGLGAFL.

By sample fraction, this clonotype is medium-sized. The chain uses TRBV6-1 and TRBJ2-3; 12 bases map to TRBD1. Trimming removed 5 bases from V and 6 bases from J; junction bases left unmatched: 6. Per germline, CDR1 MNHNS and CDR2 SASEGT. This CDR3 has 15 amino acids. The CDR3 loop reads CASSPGTGGPDTQYF. The CDR3 nucleotides are TGTGCCAGCAGTCCCGGGACAGGGGGCCCGGATACGCAGTATTTT.

About this clonotype itself: The CDR3 carries no conserved terminal phenylalanine or tryptophan, so it likely arises from a read error. This chain uses TRBV5-4 with TRBJ2-5, with D possibly TRBD1 on 6 matching bases. This CDR3 contains 14 residues. From germline, CDR1 is SGHNT and CDR2 YYREEE (reference sequence). DNA for the CDR3: TGTGCCAGCAGCGCCATGACAGGCCAAGAGAACCAGTACATC. Translated, it gives CASSAMTGQENQYI.

The chain combines TRBV28 with TRBJ2-5; D unresolved. Germline CDR1 and CDR2: MDHEN and SYDVKM. The germline V and J ends were trimmed by 10 bases and 7 bases, with 13 bases remaining between them. The CDR3 has 11 amino acids. CDR3 nucleotide sequence: TGTGCCACCAGAATACGAATGACCCAGTACTTC. Amino acids: CATRIRMTQYF. Full variable domain (missing parts from reference TRBV28 and TRBJ2-5): DVKVTQSSRYLVKRTGEKVFLECVQDMDHENMFWYRQDPGLGLRLIYFSYDVKMKEKGDIPEGYSVSREKKERFSLILESASTNQTSMYLCATRIRMTQYFGPGTRLLVL.

For this clonotype: The conserved phenylalanine or tryptophan normally closing the CDR3 is absent here, so this likely arose from a read error. The CDR3 sequence is CACSLMRTATGELFL. In DNA form, the CDR3 reads TGTGCCTGCAGTTTAATGCGGACGGCTACCGGGGAGCTGTTTTTA. The chain links TRBV12-3 or TRBV12-4 to TRBJ2-2; D unresolved. The CDR3 is 15 residues long.

As to this clonotype: Mismatch with germline at one junction end may stem from a read error. This chain connects TRBV29-1 to TRBJ1-2, with D unclear. The germline V gene has CDR1 SQVTM and CDR2 ANQGSEA. The CDR3 contains 13 residues. CDR3 in DNA: TGCAGCGTGGGTCAAGGGAAAGGGAATGGTTACACCTTC. It specifies CSVGQGKGNGYTF.

In the case of this clonotype: A much larger clone is a single base away; this may be a read error. CDR3 sequence: CSTRDAARLAGGGEQYF. CDR3 coding DNA: TGCAGTACTAGAGATGCAGCAAGGTTAGCGGGAGGAGGGGAGCAGTACTTC. This rearrangement joins TRBV20-1 to TRBJ2-7, with 10 positions matching TRBD2. CDR3 size: 17 residues. CDR1 and CDR2 (germline): DFQATT, SNEGSKA (reference sequence).

Comments on this clonotype: The junction and the germline gene differ at one end; a read error may be behind it. J is TRBJ2-5 and V is TRBV29-1; D remains ambiguous. Germline V lookup: CDR1 SQVTM, CDR2 ANQGSEA. This CDR3 spans 15 amino acids. In DNA, the CDR3 is TGCGGCGTTGAAGTCCCCAAGCAAGGTGTGGAGACCCAGTACTTC. This gives the protein CGVEVPKQGVETQYF. The whole variable domain, remainder taken from reference TRBV29-1 and TRBJ2-5, is SAVISQKPSRDICQRGTSLTIQCQVDSQVTMMFWYRQQPGQSLTLIATANQGSEATYESGFVIDKFPISRPNLTFSTLTVSNMSPEDSSIYLCGVEVPKQGVETQYFGPGTRLLVL.

This clonotype came up a few times. The V call is TRBV28, the J call TRBJ2-7, with TRBD1 matching 7 bases. The germline V gene has CDR1 MDHEN and CDR2 SYDVKM. The V and J ends lost 8 bases and 2 bases, in that order; junction bases with no gene match: 9. CDR3 length equals 14 residues. This chain's CDR3 is CASGSDRLPYEQYF. In DNA form, the CDR3 reads TGTGCCAGCGGTTCGGACAGGCTACCCTACGAGCAGTACTTC.

The V and J genes are TRBV12-3 or TRBV12-4 and TRBJ1-5, with 8 nucleotides matching TRBD1. There are 15 residues in the CDR3. Unmatched junction bases numbered 9, after V lost 9 bases and J lost 2 bases. The CDR3 nucleotides read TGTGCCAGGAGATGGGGACAGGTCCGCAATCAGCCCCAGCATTTT. Protein sequence: CARRWGQVRNQPQHF.

This chain links TRBV4-1 with TRBJ1-2; D not certain. Germline loops: CDR1 MGHRA, CDR2 YSYEKL. The CDR3 sequence is 14 residues long. V was clipped by 7 bases and J by 5 bases, with 17 bases between them. CDR3 sequence (DNA): TGCGCCAGCATCCATGAGGCCCGAGAATATGGCTACACCTTC. Residues: CASIHEAREYGYTF.

The table lists this clonotype with a count of one. This could be a read error, since a much larger clone is one nucleotide away. Here the CDR3 reads CVSSSDRAEAFF. The CDR3 DNA is TGTGTCAGCAGCTCGGACAGGGCTGAAGCTTTCTTT. V is TRBV11-2 and J is TRBJ1-1, with 8 bases fitting TRBD1. Per the germline V gene, CDR1 is SGHAT and CDR2 is FQNNGV. There are 12 residues in the CDR3. Based on the CDR3 plus reference TRBV11-2 and TRBJ1-1, the full variable domain is EAGVAQSPRYKIIEKRQSVAFWCNPISGHATLYWYQQILGQGPKLLIQFQNNGVVDDSQLPKDRFSAERLKGVDSTLKIQPAKLEDSAVYLCVSSSDRAEAFFGQGTRLTVV.

This clonotype came up a few times. Since a much larger clone is just one base distant, this may be a read error. The genes are TRBV28 and TRBJ1-5; no firm D call. V dropped 8 bases and J dropped 3 bases, with 8 bases sitting between them. The CDR3 length is 12 residues. Per the germline V gene, CDR1 is MDHEN and CDR2 is SYDVKM. The CDR3 is CASERNNQPQHF. CDR3 DNA sequence: TGTGCCAGCGAGAGAAACAATCAGCCCCAGCATTTT.